This T cell receptor beta chain was identified during a study of cytomegalovirus exposure and HLA in healthy donors (dated by TCRdb to the late 2010s). About the investigation overall: According to an earlier analysis of several hundred of the donors, 150 million to 200 million T cells yielded over 100 million unique TCR beta sequences and around 300 Gb of sequence data. Besides the first cohort of hundreds of subjects, a separate validation cohort made up of around 120 different subjects was used. The aim of the study was to test whether cataloging public T cell receptors could identify signatures of past pathogen exposure. Roughly 5 DR-DQ haplotypes were handled as single units for association and clustering because linkage in the cohort was strong. Class I and class II HLA loci were covered by the typing at four-digit resolution. Typing coverage differed by locus: A, B, C, DRB1 and DQB1 were typed in roughly 620-630 donors, DQA1 in about 500, DPA1 in over 600, and DPB1 in around 490. An earlier analysis of fewer than 700 of the donors applied high-throughput TCR beta sequencing to assess whether each TCR beta V gene segment acted as functional or pseudogenic. Among roughly 370 genotyped donors of the cohort, an average of around 240,000 unique TCR beta nucleotide sequences were sequenced per donor, around 20% of them non-productive. The study profiled the T cell repertoires of around 700 subjects by immunosequencing and related them to cytomegalovirus serostatus. The study combined high-throughput TCR immunosequencing, statistical association of individual TCRs with disease status, and machine learning to predict cytomegalovirus infection status. Alongside the repertoire data, information on donor age, sex, ethnicity and CMV serostatus was compiled. Genome-wide SNP genotypes for about 65% of the 666 donors were used in a later genetic analysis, which treated that subset as a discovery cohort. The genetic ancestry cluster associated with self-reported Caucasian donors included 81% of the 398 genotyped donors. To study patterns of TCR occurrence, a later analysis re-analyzed previously published TCR beta repertoires from 700 or so donors and added high-resolution HLA genotyping. Rather than drawing on any new phenotypic data, the later analysis identified candidate immune exposures from TCR beta sequences and the way those sequences occurred across donors. An early release that covered roughly 600 HLA-typed donors contained about 300 gigabases of sequencing data and tens of millions of unique TCR sequences. All discovery cohort repertoires had been generated using a single sequencing platform. General findings and caveats noted by the study authors: CMV serostatus was the only immune exposure information available for the cohort. In a later genetic analysis, fewer N-insertions in productive TCRs were reported among donors in an Asian-associated ancestry cluster than the roughly 700-donor mean. In a later analysis, most CMV-associated TCR beta chains were found to appear HLA-restricted, with HLA associations seemingly driven largely by CMV exposure. The study listed 150 to 200 TCR beta chains as associated with cytomegalovirus. Correlated functional status among segregating V segments might reflect linkage disequilibrium, but an unknown experimental factor could not be ruled out. Some IMGT-functional V segments, including TRBV6-2 and TRBV6-3, could not be told apart with the 87-base-pair reads, so those segments were excluded. In a later analysis, HLA-associated TCR beta chains were found to be more clonally expanded and to have lower generation probabilities than equally common non-associated chains. Presence/absence analyses assumed roughly uniform sequencing depth across donors, an assumption that may not hold. The classifier was reported to diagnose cytomegalovirus status with high specificity and sensitivity in both the original and validation cohorts. In a later analysis, TCR association rates were found to vary across HLA loci, with the most associated TCRs seen for DRB1 alleles and the fewest for HLA-C alleles. According to a later analysis, parvovirus B19, influenza, CMV and Epstein-Barr virus appeared linked to several top co-occurrence clusters. A further reported finding was that TCR beta sequences accurately predicted the HLA-A and HLA-B alleles for most subjects in the first cohort. Because counts were too low, about 18 rarely observed V segments, including chromosome 9 orphons, were excluded from the earlier analysis of several hundred of the donors. In an earlier analysis of about 540 of the donors, most TCR beta V segments were observed in productive rearrangements about 87% or about 30% of the time, broadly matching IMGT annotations. HLA typing was unavailable for some donors at each locus, so association tests used only the typed subset. Most TCR sequences were seen in very few donors, while some public TCRs were found in many individuals. A later genetic analysis associated a missense DCLRE1C variant with V-gene and J-gene trimming of TCR beta chains, and an independent cohort replicated the association. The authors suggested that the approach could potentially be extended to other disease states and immunological phenotypes. A group of highly shared sequence variants was considered likely to be a technical artifact of the sequencing pipeline. Only TCR beta chains were sequenced in this cohort, and the absence of alpha or paired-chain data limited detectable features. Specific HLA alleles were associated with around 18,000 TCR beta sequences at a false discovery rate of 0.05 in a later analysis. In vitro tests confirmed that a few of the cytomegalovirus-associated TCR beta chains recognize cytomegalovirus antigens. Assigning TCR associations to individual alleles was difficult when HLA alleles, especially DR and DQ, strongly co-occurred.

From its cysteine to its phenylalanine, the CDR3 spans 13 amino acids. CDR3 DNA is the only sequence kept; it has 39 bases, read in frame from the first base. V and J are truncated by 2 bases and 5 bases respectively, leaving an intervening sequence of 9 bases. Reading the germline V gene gives CDR1 MDHEN and CDR2 SYDVKM. The library was made by the immunoSEQ multiplex PCR assay. A mixture of 60 forward primers for TCR Vbeta segments and 13 reverse primers for TCR Jbeta segments was used in the multiplex PCR. The CDR3 region of rearranged TCR beta genes was amplified from genomic DNA with a multiplex PCR assay. On the Illumina HiSeq System, the amplified TCR beta libraries were sequenced as 87-base-pair reads. The original pipeline was this. Across the 666 repertoires, a later analysis counted some 80 million unique TCR beta chains, around 11 million of which were shared by at least two donors. A nearest-neighbor algorithm error-corrected the raw reads and collapsed the reads into unique sequences, merging closely related sequences to remove PCR and sequencing errors. CDR3 sequences were aligned to IMGT reference sequences to assign V, D and J gene segments. Each retained sequence needed at least a six-nucleotide match to both a V gene segment and a J gene segment. Rearrangements were classified as productive when the CDR3 lacked stop codons and remained in frame with V and J, and all other rearrangements were classified as non-productive. Following IMGT convention, CDR3 was defined as the stretch from the second conserved V-encoded cysteine to the conserved J-encoded phenylalanine. In an earlier analysis of approximately 590 of the donors, sequences lacking an unambiguous match to a single V gene segment were excluded. An earlier analysis of about 590 of the donors classified V segments as functional when productive rearrangements were above 56.7% and as segregating when the standard deviation between donors was above 5%. To diagnose cytomegalovirus status from the catalog of TCR beta chain sequences, a statistical classification framework was built. In a later analysis, TCR nucleotide sequences were compared against IMGT/GENE-DB human TR gene sequences so that V and J genes could be assigned. In a later analysis, CDR3 sequences and most-parsimonious VDJ recombination scenarios were assigned using the TCRdist pipeline. In a later analysis, each TCR beta chain was defined by its CDR3 amino acid sequence together with its V-gene family, and reads lacking a unique V-gene family were excluded. As a way to deal with suspected cross-contamination and a sequencing artifact, a later analysis dropped 500 to 700 nucleotide sequences that were highly shared and had low generation probability. For each public chain, a later analysis derived a clonal expansion index from normalized ranks of inferred template counts within each repertoire. In a later analysis, generation probabilities were computed with a VDJ recombination model fitted to out-of-frame rearrangements, and the resulting probabilities were checked against IGoR. Hypergeometric tests were used in a later analysis to score TCR-TCR, TCR-HLA and TCR-CMV co-occurrence, with a repertoire-size bias correction applied to the TCR pairs. A later analysis estimated false discovery rates by permuting HLA or CMV assignments 20 times. In a later analysis, co-occurring TCRs were grouped with DBSCAN, and TCRdist sequence similarity was added when clustering was performed within HLA-allele-positive subsets. Repertoires with fewer than 30,000 or more than 120,000 public chains were left out of co-occurrence clustering, as were four to six repertoires with anomalous nucleotide sharing. Held by TCRdb, this immuneACCESS table contains in-frame sequences only and omits some clones. Under half of the omission traces to an unresolved V gene where checked; the cause of the rest is unknown. V and J calls and clone size are given by that table; D and trimming were obtained from the DNA. In this sample the table shows 160,000 or so clones, 83% of which occur a single time. The top ten clonotypes cover approximately 4% of the sample.

In regard to this clone: Its antigen is still unknown. Base qualities are missing; no much larger clone stands one base away.

The cohort was made up of approximately 670 healthy bone marrow donors. At the time of sampling, every cohort member was nominally healthy, though immune exposures that went unrecorded were likely present. The donor tested CMV seropositive, placing the donor among the 289 seropositive members of the cohort. Every donor gave a peripheral blood sample, and the peripheral blood mononuclear cells from that sample were used for TCR beta sequencing. The Qiagen DNeasy Blood Extraction Kit was used to extract genomic DNA from the blood cell samples. In this chain, TRBV28 is recombined with TRBJ1-1; TRBD1 might be the D gene, on 5 matching bases. Sequenced material: PBMCs. This receptor was identified in a man between 50 and 59 years old in good health and CMV-seropositive. CDR3 sequence: CASSLSRGTEAFF. The DNA is as follows: TGTGCCAGCAGTTTAAGTCGGGGGACTGAAGCTTTCTTT.